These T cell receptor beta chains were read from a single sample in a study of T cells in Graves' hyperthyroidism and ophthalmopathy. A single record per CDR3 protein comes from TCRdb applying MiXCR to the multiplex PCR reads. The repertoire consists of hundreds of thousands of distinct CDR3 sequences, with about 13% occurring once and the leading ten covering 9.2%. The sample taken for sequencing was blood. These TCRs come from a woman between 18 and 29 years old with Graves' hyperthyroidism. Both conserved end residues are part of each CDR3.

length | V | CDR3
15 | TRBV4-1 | CASSQVDLQANVLTF
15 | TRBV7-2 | CASSLGPGGVDTQYF
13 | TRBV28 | CASSFSLRTEAFF
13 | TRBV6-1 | CASSEEGNTEAFF
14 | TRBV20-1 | CSAERGTSTDTQYF
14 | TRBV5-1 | CASSYEGPGNTIYF
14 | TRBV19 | CASSPAGLSYEQYF
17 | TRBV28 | CASSSLLRGQGGETQYF
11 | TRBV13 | CASSFGATAFF
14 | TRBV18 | CASSPDRETDTQYF
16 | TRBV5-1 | CASSLELTGGAEGYTF
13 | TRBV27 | CASSLSRDGEQYF
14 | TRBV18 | CASSPTNMNTEAFF